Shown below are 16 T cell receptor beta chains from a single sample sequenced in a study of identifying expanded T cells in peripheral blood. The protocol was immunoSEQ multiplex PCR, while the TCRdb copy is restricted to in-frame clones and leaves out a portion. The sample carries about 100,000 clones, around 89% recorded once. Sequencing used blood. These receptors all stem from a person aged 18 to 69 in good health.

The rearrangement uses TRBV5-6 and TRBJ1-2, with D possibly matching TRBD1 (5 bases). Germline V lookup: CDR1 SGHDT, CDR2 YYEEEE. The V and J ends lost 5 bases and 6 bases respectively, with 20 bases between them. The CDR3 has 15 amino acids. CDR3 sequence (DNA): TGTGCCAGCAGACCCCTCGGGACGAATACTAATGGCTACACCTTC. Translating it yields CASRPLGTNTNGYTF.

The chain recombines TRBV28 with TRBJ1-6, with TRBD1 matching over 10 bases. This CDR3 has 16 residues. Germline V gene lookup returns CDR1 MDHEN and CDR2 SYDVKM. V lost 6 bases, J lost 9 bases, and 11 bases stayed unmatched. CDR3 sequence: CASRETGGLGGSPLHF. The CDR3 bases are TGTGCCAGCAGGGAGACAGGGGGCCTAGGTGGTTCACCCCTCCACTTT.

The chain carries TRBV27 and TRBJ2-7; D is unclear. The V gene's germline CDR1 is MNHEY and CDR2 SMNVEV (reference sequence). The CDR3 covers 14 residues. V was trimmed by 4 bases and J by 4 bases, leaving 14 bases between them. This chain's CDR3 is CASSSSSDLYEQYF. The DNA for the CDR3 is TGTGCCAGCAGTTCGAGCAGCGACTTGTACGAGCAGTACTTC.

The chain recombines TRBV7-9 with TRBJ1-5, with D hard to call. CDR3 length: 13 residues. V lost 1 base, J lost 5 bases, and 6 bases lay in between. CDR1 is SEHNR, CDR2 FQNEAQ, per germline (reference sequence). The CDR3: CASSLGPDQPQHF. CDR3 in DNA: TGTGCCAGCAGCTTAGGGCCTGATCAGCCCCAGCATTTT. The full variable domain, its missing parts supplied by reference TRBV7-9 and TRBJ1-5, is DTGVSQNPRHKITKRGQNVTFRCDPISEHNRLYWYRQTLGQGPEFLTYFQNEAQLEKSRLLSDRFSAERPKGSFSTLEIQRTEQGDSAMYLCASSLGPDQPQHFGDGTRLSIL.

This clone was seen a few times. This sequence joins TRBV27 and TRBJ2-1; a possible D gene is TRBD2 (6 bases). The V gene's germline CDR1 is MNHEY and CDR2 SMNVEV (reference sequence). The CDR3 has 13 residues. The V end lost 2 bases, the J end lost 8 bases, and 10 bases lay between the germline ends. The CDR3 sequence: CASSLGEVYEQFF. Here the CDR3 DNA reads TGTGCCAGCAGTTTAGGGGAGGTCTATGAGCAGTTCTTC.

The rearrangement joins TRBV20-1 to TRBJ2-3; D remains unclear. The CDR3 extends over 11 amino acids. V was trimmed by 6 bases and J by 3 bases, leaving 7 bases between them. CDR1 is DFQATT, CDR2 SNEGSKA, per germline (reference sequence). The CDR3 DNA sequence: TGCAGTGCCCTCCCGACAGATACGCAGTATTTT. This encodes CSALPTDTQYF.

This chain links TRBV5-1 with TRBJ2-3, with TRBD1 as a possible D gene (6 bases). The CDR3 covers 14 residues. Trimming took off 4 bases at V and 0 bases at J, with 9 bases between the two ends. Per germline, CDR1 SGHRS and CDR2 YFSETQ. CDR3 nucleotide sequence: TGCGCCAGCAGCACACAGGGAAGCACAGATACGCAGTATTTT. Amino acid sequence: CASSTQGSTDTQYF.

CDR3 nucleotide sequence: TGTGCCAGCAGCTTTAGGACTAGTATGACCGGGGAGCTGTTTTTT. It specifies CASSFRTSMTGELFF. This chain uses TRBV7-2 with TRBJ2-2, with TRBD2 matching 7 bases. Germline lookup yields CDR1 SGHTA and CDR2 FQGNSA. Germline trimming cut 3 bases from V and 5 bases from J; bases unmatched to any gene: 6. This CDR3 is 15 amino acids long.

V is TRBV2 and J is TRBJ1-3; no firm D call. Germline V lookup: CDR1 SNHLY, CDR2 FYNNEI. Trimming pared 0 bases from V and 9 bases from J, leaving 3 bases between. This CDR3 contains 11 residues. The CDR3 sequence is CASSEAVTIYF. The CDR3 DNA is TGTGCCAGCAGTGAAGCAGTCACCATATATTTT.

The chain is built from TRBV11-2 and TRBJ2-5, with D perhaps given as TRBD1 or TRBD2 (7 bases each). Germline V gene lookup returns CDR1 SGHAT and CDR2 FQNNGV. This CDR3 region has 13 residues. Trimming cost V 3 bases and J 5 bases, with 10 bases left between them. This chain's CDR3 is CASSFQGGETQYF. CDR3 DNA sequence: TGTGCCAGCAGCTTTCAGGGGGGGGAGACCCAGTACTTC. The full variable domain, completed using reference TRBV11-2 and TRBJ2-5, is EAGVAQSPRYKIIEKRQSVAFWCNPISGHATLYWYQQILGQGPKLLIQFQNNGVVDDSQLPKDRFSAERLKGVDSTLKIQPAKLEDSAVYLCASSFQGGETQYFGPGTRLLVL.

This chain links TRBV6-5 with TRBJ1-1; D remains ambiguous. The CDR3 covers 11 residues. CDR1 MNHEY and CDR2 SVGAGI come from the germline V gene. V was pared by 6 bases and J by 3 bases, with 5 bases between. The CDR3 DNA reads TGTGCCAGCAGCTTCGACACTGAAGCTTTCTTT. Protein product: CASSFDTEAFF.

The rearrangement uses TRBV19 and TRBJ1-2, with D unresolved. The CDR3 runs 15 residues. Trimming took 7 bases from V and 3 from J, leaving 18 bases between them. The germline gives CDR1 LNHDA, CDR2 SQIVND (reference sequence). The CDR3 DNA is TGTGCCAGTACCCCCAGGCACAGTCTCGACTATGGCTACACCTTC. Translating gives CASTPRHSLDYGYTF.

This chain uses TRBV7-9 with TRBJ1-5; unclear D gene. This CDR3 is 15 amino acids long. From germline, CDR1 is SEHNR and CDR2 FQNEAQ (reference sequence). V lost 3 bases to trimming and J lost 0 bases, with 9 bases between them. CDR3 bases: TGTGCCAGCAGCTTTTTTGGGGATAGCAATCAGCCCCAGCATTTT. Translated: CASSFFGDSNQPQHF. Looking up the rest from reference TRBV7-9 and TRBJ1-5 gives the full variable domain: DTGVSQNPRHKITKRGQNVTFRCDPISEHNRLYWYRQTLGQGPEFLTYFQNEAQLEKSRLLSDRFSAERPKGSFSTLEIQRTEQGDSAMYLCASSFFGDSNQPQHFGDGTRLSIL.

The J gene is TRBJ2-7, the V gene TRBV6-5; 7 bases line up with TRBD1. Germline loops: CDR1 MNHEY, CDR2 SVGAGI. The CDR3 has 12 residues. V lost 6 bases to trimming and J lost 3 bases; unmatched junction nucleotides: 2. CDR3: CASRRDSYEQYF. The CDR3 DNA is TGTGCCAGCAGACGGGACAGCTACGAGCAGTACTTC.

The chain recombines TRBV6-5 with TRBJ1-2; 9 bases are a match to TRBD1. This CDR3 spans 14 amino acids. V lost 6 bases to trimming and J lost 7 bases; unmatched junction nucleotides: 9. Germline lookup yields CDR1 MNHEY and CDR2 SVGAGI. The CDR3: CASRSTGGLSGYTF. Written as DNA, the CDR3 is TGTGCCAGCAGGTCGACAGGGGGTTTGAGTGGCTACACCTTC.

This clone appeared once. The CDR3 DNA follows: TGCGCCAGCAGCTTAAGCGCTAGCGGGGACCCTGTAAGAGATACGCAGTATTTT. Amino acids: CASSLSASGDPVRDTQYF. The V and J genes are TRBV5-1 and TRBJ2-3; TRBD2 aligns across 9 bases. Germline V gene sequence: CDR1 SGHRS, CDR2 YFSETQ. Germline trimming cut 2 bases from V and 5 bases from J; bases unmatched to any gene: 15. This CDR3 spans 18 amino acids.